A single sample is the source of the 11 T cell receptor beta chains below, sequenced in a study of PD-1 blockade in classical Hodgkin lymphoma. This sample's time point: cycle 4 day 1 (C4D1), after five to seven weeks of nivolumab. Every patient had relapsed following autologous stem cell transplantation, and cohorts differed in brentuximab vedotin exposure. Profiled with immunoSEQ multiplex PCR; TCRdb holds only in-frame clones, not every one. The top ten clones hold around 8% of a sample with about 64,000 clones, more than 80% of them seen once. The specimen comprised peripheral blood mononuclear cells (PBMCs), sampled before the fourth cycle of nivolumab. The receptors stem from a human donor with classical Hodgkin lymphoma.

The gene calls are TRBV11-2 and TRBJ1-6; 8 bases fit TRBD1. Trimming at V came to 4 bases and at J to 7 bases, leaving 6 bases not matched to a gene. This CDR3 has 15 residues. Germline V CDR1 and CDR2: SGHAT, FQNNGV. The CDR3 DNA follows: TGTGCCAGCAGCTATCAGGACAGGGAGAATTCACCCCTCCACTTT. It translates to CASSYQDRENSPLHF. Complete variable domain (other parts from reference TRBV11-2 and TRBJ1-6): EAGVAQSPRYKIIEKRQSVAFWCNPISGHATLYWYQQILGQGPKLLIQFQNNGVVDDSQLPKDRFSAERLKGVDSTLKIQPAKLEDSAVYLCASSYQDRENSPLHFGNGTRLTVT.

V usage is TRBV13 and J usage is TRBJ2-4; D not certain. CDR3 size: 14 residues. V was cut by 7 bases and J by 0 bases, with 10 bases left in between. The V gene's germline CDR1 is PRHDT and CDR2 FYEKMQ (reference sequence). The CDR3 DNA sequence: TGTGCCAGCACCCTATTTGTAGCCAAAAACATTCAGTACTTC. Translated, it gives CASTLFVAKNIQYF. Full variable domain (remainder filled in from reference TRBV13 and TRBJ2-4): AAGVIQSPRHLIKEKRETATLKCYPIPRHDTVYWYQQGPGQDPQFLISFYEKMQSDKGSIPDRFSAQQFSDYHSELNMSSLELGDSALYFCASTLFVAKNIQYFGAGTRLSVL.

The genes are TRBV6-6 and TRBJ1-5, with a tentative D call TRBD1 (6 bases). The germline V gene encodes CDR1 MNHNY and CDR2 SVGAGI (reference sequence). This CDR3 is 13 amino acids long. V lost 8 bases and J lost 10, with 18 bases in between. The CDR3 reads CASGQGTQGPQHF. Here the CDR3 DNA reads TGTGCCAGCGGCCAGGGGACACAAGGTCCCCAGCATTTT.

The chain carries TRBV5-8 and TRBJ2-1, with TRBD2 identical over 7 bases. The CDR3 totals 14 residues. J was trimmed by 6 bases and V by 6 bases; bases with no gene match: 9. Germline CDR1 SGHTS, CDR2 YDEGEE. CDR3 bases: TGTGCCAGCACCCGTGGGGACTACATCAATGAGCAGTTCTTC. Translated, it gives CASTRGDYINEQFF.

The rearrangement joins TRBV5-1 to TRBJ2-3; 11 bases agree with TRBD2. CDR3 length equals 17 residues. V was pared by 0 bases and J by 2 bases, with 5 bases of the junction left unmatched. Germline CDR1 and CDR2: SGHRS and YFSETQ. The CDR3 DNA is TGCGCCAGCAGCTTGGACCCACTAGCGGGAGTCACAGATACGCAGTATTTT. Protein product: CASSLDPLAGVTDTQYF.

The chain couples TRBV27 to TRBJ2-6, with 11 bases matching TRBD1. Trimming cost V 9 bases and J 1 base; bases outside gene matches: 2. CDR3 length: 15 amino acids. The germline CDR1 and CDR2 sequences are MNHEY and SMNVEV (reference sequence). The CDR3 nucleotides are TGTGCCAGTGGGACAGGGGGTTCTGGGGCCAACGTCCTGACTTTC. Its translation: CASGTGGSGANVLTF.

CDR3 nucleotides: TGTGCCACCAGCGTCGGGGGAGCCCCGGGACAGAACTACGAGCAGTACTTC. Protein sequence: CATSVGGAPGQNYEQYF. The chain links TRBV15 to TRBJ2-7; a weak D match, TRBD1 (7 bases). Trimming took 5 bases from V and 3 from J, leaving 23 bases between them. The CDR3 loop spans 17 amino acids. Germline V gene sequence: CDR1 LNHNV, CDR2 YYDKDF (reference sequence).

The rearrangement joins TRBV2 to TRBJ2-5; a possible D gene is TRBD1 (5 bases). The CDR3 extends over 17 amino acids. V was shortened by 2 bases and J by 3 bases, with 19 bases between the two germline ends. CDR1 is SNHLY, CDR2 FYNNEI, per germline. For the CDR3, the DNA is TGTGCCAGCAGTGAATCGGAGACAGCGTACTTCAAAGAGACCCAGTACTTC. Translated, it gives CASSESETAYFKETQYF.

J is TRBJ2-1 and V is TRBV12-5; D may be TRBD2 (6 bases). With 6 bases removed from V and 8 bases from J, the gap between germline ends came to 17 bases. The CDR3 totals 14 residues. CDR1 and CDR2 from the germline V gene are LGHNT and FRNRAP. The CDR3 loop is CASGSPAGRDEQFF. CDR3 in DNA: TGTGCTAGTGGCTCCCCGGCGGGACGGGATGAGCAGTTCTTC.

V usage is TRBV7-3 and J usage is TRBJ2-7, with D maybe TRBD2 (7 bases). Germline V gene data show CDR1 as SGHTA and CDR2 as FQGTGA. Trimming took off 2 bases at V and 2 bases at J, with 10 bases between the two ends. This CDR3 spans 14 amino acids. CDR3 DNA sequence: TGTGCCAGCAGCTTAGACGGGGGGCCCTACGAGCAGTACTTC. Its protein is CASSLDGGPYEQYF.

The gene calls are TRBV9 and TRBJ2-1; D gene uncertain. The germline gives CDR1 SGDLS, CDR2 YYNGEE. Between the trimmed V and J ends, which lost 3 bases and 7 bases, there was a span of 14 bases. The CDR3 extends over 14 amino acids. This CDR3 reads CASSAGVLGNEQFF. CDR3 nucleotide sequence: TGTGCCAGCAGCGCCGGAGTACTTGGGAATGAGCAGTTCTTC.